The clone carrying this T cell receptor (beta chain) occurred many times. Its specificity is unknown. This entry belongs to a study of CD8 T cells in ankylosing spondylitis. Findings and limits, study-wide: For ankylosing spondylitis blood, a TCR beta motif of 7 or 8 highly homologous variants appeared characteristic. Reactive arthritis synovial fluid and blood previously showed some of these motif variants. Disease-associated clonotypes exhibited CD8+ identity and were relatively infrequent in peripheral blood.

Libraries of TCR beta came from quantitative 5'-RACE with molecular barcodes. Using its own MiXCR run on the 5' RACE reads, TCRdb lists one record per CDR3 protein. The sample contains fewer than 250,000 distinct CDR3 sequences, roughly a tenth of which appear only once. V was clipped by 6 bases and J by 0 bases, with 5 bases between them. CDR3 size: 13 residues. The TCR originated in a male donor with ankylosing spondylitis or in good health (not recorded which). The gene calls are TRBV12-3 or TRBV12-4 and TRBJ2-2; D not certain. The source material was blood, either unsorted or a sorted T cell fraction (not recorded which). This CDR3 is CASRGSNTGELFF. CDR3 DNA sequence: TGTGCCAGCAGGGGGTCGAACACCGGGGAGCTGTTTTTT.